Listed here are 9 T cell receptor beta chains from one sample, sequenced in a study of regulatory T cells in long-lasting Graves disease. With iRepertoire HTBI primers and Arm-PCR of CDR3 regions, TCR beta libraries were built. Each CDR3 protein is one row after TCRdb ran MiXCR on the multiplex PCR reads. The repertoire has roughly 250,000 distinct CDR3 sequences, under 20% of them found once; the top ten carry about 14%. Indicated time point: newly diagnosed GD, antithyroid drugs for less than 3 months. Extracted RNA from PBMCs served as the source of the TCR library. These records were also assigned to another study, of T cells in Graves' hyperthyroidism and ophthalmopathy.

The sequenced sample was peripheral blood mononuclear cells (PBMCs), obtained at new diagnosis, from a patient treated with antithyroid drugs. The source of these receptors is a woman in her 30s with Graves disease.

There are many counts of this clonotype. The rearrangement uses TRBV12-3 or TRBV12-4 and TRBJ1-1; tentatively, D is TRBD1 (5 bases). Trimming removed 6 bases at V and 1 base at J, with 12 bases between. The CDR3 spans 14 residues. This CDR3 reads CASSQGNANTEAFF. CDR3 coding DNA: TGTGCCAGCAGCCAGGGAAATGCGAACACTGAAGCTTTCTTT.

This clonotype was observed at least ten times. CDR3 protein: CASTLPGPGQGPEAFF. The CDR3 DNA follows: TGTGCCAGCACTTTACCGGGCCCCGGACAGGGTCCTGAAGCTTTCTTT. The rearrangement joins TRBV7-9 to TRBJ1-1; TRBD1 matches 8 bases. The length of the CDR3 is 16 residues. J lost 6 bases, V lost 7 bases, and 16 bases had no gene match. Germline values: CDR1 SEHNR, CDR2 FQNEAQ (reference sequence).

This clonotype showed up many times. V usage is TRBV2 and J usage is TRBJ1-6, with 9 nucleotides matching TRBD1. Trimming cost V 9 bases and J 7 bases; bases outside gene matches: 4. The V gene's germline CDR1 is SNHLY and CDR2 FYNNEI. CDR3 length: 13 residues. In DNA form, the CDR3 reads TGTGCCAGGGGGACAGGGAGAAATTCACCCCTCCACTTT. Its protein is CARGTGRNSPLHF.

This clonotype showed up just a few times. One end of the junction does not line up with germline, which may come from a read error. V is TRBV4-1 and J is TRBJ1-2; 11 bases align to TRBD1. Germline V CDR1 and CDR2: MGHRA, YSYEKL. The CDR3 is made up of 15 amino acids. The CDR3 sequence is CASAGTGGRGYGNTF. The CDR3 DNA is TGCGCCAGCGCCGGGACAGGGGGTCGGGGCTATGGCAACACCTTC.

This clonotype occurred many times. The chain recombines TRBV12-3 or TRBV12-4 with TRBJ2-5; tentatively, D is TRBD2 (7 bases). This CDR3 has 16 amino acids. V was clipped by 5 bases and J by 4 bases, with 20 bases between them. CDR3 sequence (DNA): TGTGCCAGCAGTGAAGTAGGGGGGGCCGGAGGAGAGACCCAGTACTTC. Translation gives CASSEVGGAGGETQYF.

Ten or more counts support this clonotype. The rearrangement links TRBV20-1 to TRBJ1-5, with 7 bases aligning to TRBD1. Trimming at V came to 3 bases and at J to 7 bases, leaving 6 bases not matched to a gene. This CDR3 comprises 13 residues. In germline, CDR1 is DFQATT, CDR2 SNEGSKA (reference sequence). As DNA, the CDR3 is TGCAGTGCTAGGGACAGGCCCTCCCAGCCCCAGCATTTT. Translation: CSARDRPSQPQHF.

On this clonotype itself: A single base is all that separates this from a far larger clone, so a read error is likely. The chain employs TRBV12-3 or TRBV12-4 and TRBJ2-5, with D tentatively TRBD1 (6 bases). V gave up 7 bases and J gave up 5 bases, with 20 bases separating them. CDR3 size: 15 residues. The DNA of the CDR3 is TGTGCCAGCAAACAGGGCCCGGCTAGCTTCGAGACCCAGTACTTC. As protein: CASKQGPASFETQYF.

This clonotype has at least ten counts. This chain uses TRBV6-1 with TRBJ1-5; D may be TRBD1 (5 bases). Germline values: CDR1 MNHNS, CDR2 SASEGT. V lost 6 bases to trimming and J lost 4 bases, with 10 bases between them. This CDR3 has 13 residues. Written as DNA, the CDR3 is TGTGCCAGCAGGTGGGACCGAAATCAGCCCCAGCATTTT. Protein: CASRWDRNQPQHF.

With respect to this clonotype: A much larger clone is a single base away; this may be a read error. The chain links TRBV14 to TRBJ1-2, with TRBD1 identical over 9 bases. The length of the CDR3 is 15 residues. The trim removed 2 bases at V and 4 bases at J, leaving 5 bases unmatched. CDR1 is SGHDN, CDR2 FVKESK, per germline. CDR3 residues: CASSQRGTGFYGYTF. The CDR3 DNA reads TGTGCCAGCAGCCAACGCGGGACAGGGTTCTATGGCTACACCTTC. The complete variable domain, with remaining parts taken from reference TRBV14 and TRBJ1-2, reads EAGVTQFPSHSVIEKGQTVTLRCDPISGHDNLYWYRRVMGKEIKFLLHFVKESKQDESGMPNNRFLAERTGGTYSTLKVQPAELEDSGVYFCASSQRGTGFYGYTFGSGTRLTVV.